The 9 T cell receptor beta chains reported below all come from one sample, sequenced in a study of shared clonotypes between healthy human individuals (dated by TCRdb to about 2020). The library came from the immunoSEQ multiplex PCR assay. Imported from immuneACCESS, the table was reduced by TCRdb to in-frame sequences with V and J called. These copies leave out some clones; in studies compared against another copy, an unresolved V gene accounts for under half, and the cause of the remainder is not known. This sample holds about 2.3 million clones; over 90% were observed only once. Of the sample, 0.39% is held by the ten largest clones. The sample consisted of naive CD4+ T cells from PBMCs. In the paper's terms, the cell subset or site label means: CD45RA+ positively selected. These TCRs come from a man aged 18 to 35 in good health. Some clones in this sample may be carry-over from other donors' samples.

The rearrangement uses TRBV9 and TRBJ2-1, with D perhaps TRBD2 (5 bases). Trimming left V 2 bases short and J 0 bases short, with 12 bases between. The CDR3 spans 16 residues. Per germline, CDR1 SGDLS and CDR2 YYNGEE. DNA for the CDR3: TGTGCCAGCAGCGTCACCGGACTGATCTCCTACAATGAGCAGTTCTTC. This encodes CASSVTGLISYNEQFF.

V gene TRBV5-6 combines with J gene TRBJ2-7; 7 nucleotides line up with TRBD1. Germline trimming cut 0 bases from V and 5 bases from J; bases unmatched to any gene: 2. The CDR3 consists of 13 residues. In germline, CDR1 is SGHDT, CDR2 YYEEEE. This CDR3 reads CASSLEQGNEQYF. CDR3 nucleotide sequence: TGTGCCAGCAGCTTGGAACAGGGGAACGAGCAGTACTTC.

This chain joins TRBV6-1 and TRBJ2-6; 8 bases fit TRBD1. The germline V gene has CDR1 MNHNS and CDR2 SASEGT. CDR3 length equals 16 residues. V lost 2 bases to trimming and J lost 3 bases; unmatched junction nucleotides: 3. In DNA, the CDR3 is TGTGCCAGCAGTGAACAGGGGGCGCTTGGGGCCAACGTCCTGACTTTC. It is translated as CASSEQGALGANVLTF.

The J gene is TRBJ2-5, the V gene TRBV4-1, with no clear D. The V gene lost 1 base and the J gene lost 5 bases, with 8 bases spanning the gap. Germline CDR1 MGHRA, CDR2 YSYEKL. The length of the CDR3 is 13 residues. CDR3 sequence (DNA): TGCGCCAGCAGCCAAGGGCACTGGGAGACCCAGTACTTC. Amino acids: CASSQGHWETQYF.

The V and J genes are TRBV15 and TRBJ2-7, with 10 bases identical to TRBD2. With V trimmed by 1 base and J by 0 bases, 6 bases remained unmatched. Looked up from germline, CDR1 is LNHNV and CDR2 is YYDKDF (reference sequence). The CDR3 spans 17 residues. The CDR3 nucleotides are TGTGCCACCAGCAGAGGTCGTCCTAGCGGGAGCTCCTACGAGCAGTACTTC. This translates into CATSRGRPSGSSYEQYF. Based on the CDR3 plus reference TRBV15 and TRBJ2-7, the full variable domain is DAMVIQNPRYQVTQFGKPVTLSCSQTLNHNVMYWYQQKSSQAPKLLFHYYDKDFNNEADTPDNFQSRRPNTSFCFLDIRSPGLGDTAMYLCATSRGRPSGSSYEQYFGPGTRLTVT.

The chain employs TRBV7-9 and TRBJ2-7, with 7 bases lining up with TRBD2. Germline CDR1 SEHNR, CDR2 FQNEAQ (reference sequence). V shed 1 base, J shed 5 bases, and the junction held 5 bases outside the gene matches. This CDR3 comprises 14 residues. CDR3 in amino acids: CASSLVARGDEQYF. The DNA of the CDR3 is TGTGCCAGCAGCTTAGTGGCACGGGGGGACGAGCAGTACTTC.

Remarks on this clone: The sample holds other DNA sequences that translate to the same CDR3. This chain joins TRBV28 and TRBJ2-7, with 11 bases identical to TRBD2. The J segment lost 1 base and the V segment lost 5 bases, leaving 4 bases of the junction unmatched. The length of the CDR3 is 15 residues. CDR1 is MDHEN and CDR2 is SYDVKM in the germline V gene. The CDR3 DNA is TGTGCCAGCAGTCCCGGGACTAGCGGTTCCTACGAGCAGTACTTC. Residues: CASSPGTSGSYEQYF.

This chain uses TRBV4-3 with TRBJ1-2, with 9 bases aligning to TRBD1. Per the germline V gene, CDR1 is LGHNA and CDR2 is YSLEER. The V gene end was trimmed by 3 bases and the J gene end by 5 bases; junction bases not matched to a gene: 7. This CDR3 has 15 residues. This CDR3 is CASSQEDRGGYGYTF. The CDR3 coding sequence is TGCGCCAGCAGCCAGGAGGACAGGGGAGGATATGGCTACACCTTC.

The rearrangement joins TRBV6-5 to TRBJ2-2; D remains unclear. The CDR3 is made up of 15 amino acids. Germline lookup yields CDR1 MNHEY and CDR2 SVGAGI. Between the trimmed V and J ends, which lost 5 bases and 6 bases, there was a span of 16 bases. DNA of the CDR3: TGTGCCAGCAGTACCGGACGGAAACGGGCCGGGGAGCTGTTTTTT. It specifies CASSTGRKRAGELFF.